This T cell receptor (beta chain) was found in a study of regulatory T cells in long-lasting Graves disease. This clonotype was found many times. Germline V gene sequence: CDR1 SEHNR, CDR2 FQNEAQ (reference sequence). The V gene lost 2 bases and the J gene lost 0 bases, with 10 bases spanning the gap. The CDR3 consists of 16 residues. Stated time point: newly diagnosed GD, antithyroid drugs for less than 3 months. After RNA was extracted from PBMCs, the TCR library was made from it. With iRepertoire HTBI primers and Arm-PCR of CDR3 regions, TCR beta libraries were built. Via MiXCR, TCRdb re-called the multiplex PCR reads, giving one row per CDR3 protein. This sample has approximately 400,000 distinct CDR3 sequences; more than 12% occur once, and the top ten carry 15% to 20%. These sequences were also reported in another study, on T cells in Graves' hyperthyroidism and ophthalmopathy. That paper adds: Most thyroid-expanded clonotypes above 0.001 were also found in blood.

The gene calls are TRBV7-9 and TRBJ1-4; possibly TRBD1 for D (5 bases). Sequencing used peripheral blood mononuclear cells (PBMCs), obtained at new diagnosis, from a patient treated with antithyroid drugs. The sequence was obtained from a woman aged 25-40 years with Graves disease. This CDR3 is CASSLTTTATNEKLFF. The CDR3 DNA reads TGTGCCAGCAGCTTAACCACGACAGCAACTAATGAAAAACTGTTTTTT.